A single sample is the source of the 23 T cell receptor beta chains below, sequenced in a study of vaccination and CD4 T cells after COVID-19. Regarding treatment: roughly 11-day PBMC culture with coronavirus spike peptide pools or control peptides (ViraFEST assay). The unexposed donor's CD4+ T cells were collected before the COVID-19 pandemic (2011-2018). The antigens of these receptors remain unknown. Cultured CD4+ T cell DNA was sequenced using the Oncomine TCR Beta short-read assay. In TCRdb, the PCR reads were re-called with MiXCR into one record per CDR3 protein. Seen here are 7,000 or so distinct CDR3 sequences, roughly two fifths observed once, and the top ten hold around 44%. The sequenced sample was CD4+ T cells from blood, cultured in vitro. These receptors were obtained from a human donor in good health.

The genes are TRBV27 and TRBJ1-5, with D possibly TRBD1 on 5 matching bases. The length of the CDR3 is 15 residues. Germline CDR1 and CDR2: MNHEY and SMNVEV (reference sequence). V was cut by 8 bases and J by 4 bases, with 18 bases left in between. The DNA of the CDR3 is TGTGCCAGCCACGCTGCGGGAGAGGGGAATCAGCCCCAGCATTTT. Protein: CASHAAGEGNQPQHF.

The chain carries TRBV20-1 and TRBJ1-1; D gene ambiguous. The V and J ends lost 1 base and 7 bases respectively, with 7 bases between them. The CDR3 runs 11 residues. Germline V CDR1 and CDR2: DFQATT, SNEGSKA (reference sequence). Here the CDR3 DNA reads TGCAGTGCTAGAGCCCAGCGTGAAGCTTTCTTT. Amino acid sequence: CSARAQREAFF.

As to this clonotype: The conserved closing phenylalanine or tryptophan is absent in this CDR3, likely reflecting a read error. The rearrangement uses TRBV6-5 and TRBJ1-5; a possible D gene is TRBD1 (5 bases). With 4 bases removed from V and 7 bases from J, the gap between germline ends came to 11 bases. The CDR3 runs 13 residues. Germline assignment: CDR1 MNHEY and CDR2 SVGAGI. The CDR3 region is CASSLGEEQPQHL. CDR3 bases: TGTGCCAGCAGTTTAGGGGAGGAACAGCCCCAGCATTTA.

The chain employs TRBV11-2 and TRBJ1-3; no clear D. Germline loops: CDR1 SGHAT, CDR2 FQNNGV. The CDR3 totals 12 residues. The V end was cut by 1 base, the J end by 4 bases, with 2 bases between. CDR3 nucleotide sequence: TGTGCCAGCAGCTTAGGGGGAAACACCATATATTTT. Residues: CASSLGGNTIYF.

The chain employs TRBV24-1 and TRBJ2-5, with D tentatively TRBD2 (6 bases). Trimming took 3 bases from V and 6 from J, leaving 22 bases between them. CDR1 and CDR2 (germline): KGHDR, SFDVKD. This CDR3 has 17 amino acids. CDR3 nucleotide sequence: TGTGCCACCAGTGATGGGTCACTAGTGGGGGGTTCGAAGACCCAGTACTTC. Amino acids: CATSDGSLVGGSKTQYF.

This chain uses TRBV7-9 with TRBJ1-4; 8 bases match TRBD1. Germline V gene sequence: CDR1 SEHNR, CDR2 FQNEAQ (reference sequence). This CDR3 has 14 amino acids. The junction had 4 bases not matched to a gene; V was cut back by 5 bases and J by 5 bases. CDR3 DNA: TGTGCCAGCAGCCTTCGACAGGGGAATGAAAAACTGTTTTTT. Protein sequence: CASSLRQGNEKLFF. The whole variable domain, remainder taken from reference TRBV7-9 and TRBJ1-4, is DTGVSQNPRHKITKRGQNVTFRCDPISEHNRLYWYRQTLGQGPEFLTYFQNEAQLEKSRLLSDRFSAERPKGSFSTLEIQRTEQGDSAMYLCASSLRQGNEKLFFGSGTQLSVL.

This clonotype was seen a few times. The V gene is TRBV27, the J gene TRBJ2-3; unclear D gene. The CDR3 consists of 13 residues. The germline V gene has CDR1 MNHEY and CDR2 SMNVEV (reference sequence). Trimming pared 6 bases from V and 7 bases from J, leaving 14 bases between. The CDR3 loop reads CASSLSGENTQYF. The CDR3 DNA reads TGTGCCAGCAGCCTAAGTGGGGAAAATACGCAGTATTTT.

This sequence joins TRBV6-5 and TRBJ1-1; D may be TRBD1 (6 bases). From germline, CDR1 is MNHEY and CDR2 SVGAGI. The CDR3 is 15 amino acids. Trimming removed 0 bases from V and 1 base from J, with 9 bases in between. The CDR3 bases are TGTGCCAGCAGTTACTCCGGGGGCGGGAACACTGAAGCTTTCTTT. It specifies CASSYSGGGNTEAFF.

In its sample, this clonotype was seen a few times. The chain uses TRBV20-1 and TRBJ1-1, with no clear D. Germline CDR1 is DFQATT and CDR2 is SNEGSKA (reference sequence). V shed 2 bases and J shed 1 base, with 8 bases lying between them. The CDR3 consists of 13 residues. CDR3: CSARRSANTEAFF. CDR3 sequence (DNA): TGCAGTGCTAGAAGGTCAGCGAACACTGAAGCTTTCTTT.

This sequence joins TRBV12-3 or TRBV12-4 and TRBJ2-7; D gene ambiguous. The CDR3 length is 14 residues. Trimming stripped 3 bases from V and 0 bases from J, with 9 bases between. The CDR3 sequence: CASSFKSNSYEQYF. The CDR3 coding sequence is TGTGCCAGCAGTTTTAAATCCAACTCCTACGAGCAGTACTTC.

The CDR3, as DNA: TGTGCCAGCAGCTTAGGGGGGGGTGCTGGGGCCAACGTCCTGACTTTC. Translated, it gives CASSLGGGAGANVLTF. This chain uses TRBV7-9 with TRBJ2-6, with 7 nucleotides matching TRBD2. Germline CDR1 reads SEHNR; CDR2 reads FQNEAQ (reference sequence). The V and J ends lost 1 base and 2 bases, in that order; junction bases with no gene match: 2. The CDR3 consists of 16 residues.

By share, this clonotype ranks as large. J is TRBJ1-1 and V is TRBV27; 8 nucleotides line up with TRBD1. Germline assignment: CDR1 MNHEY and CDR2 SMNVEV (reference sequence). V shed 7 bases and J 0 bases; nucleotides not matched to a gene: 4. CDR3 length: 14 residues. The CDR3 nucleotides are TGTGCCAGCAAAACGGGACAGGTGAACACTGAAGCTTTCTTT. Translated: CASKTGQVNTEAFF.

This clonotype was seen only once. CDR3 sequence (DNA): TGTGCCATCAGTGACAGGGTAAACACTGAAGCTTTCTTT. This encodes CAISDRVNTEAFF. The chain couples TRBV10-3 to TRBJ1-1; maybe TRBD1 (5 bases). V shed 3 bases and J shed 2 bases, with 7 bases lying between them. There are 13 residues in the CDR3. Germline V CDR1 and CDR2: ENHRY, SYGVKD.

The V and J genes are TRBV10-3 and TRBJ1-1; a weak D match, TRBD1 (5 bases). Germline loops: CDR1 ENHRY, CDR2 SYGVKD. This CDR3 is built from 15 residues. Trimming took 4 bases from V and 4 from J, leaving 16 bases between them. The CDR3 protein is CAISVWEGVFTEAFF. The CDR3 nucleotides read TGTGCCATCAGTGTCTGGGAAGGGGTTTTCACTGAAGCTTTCTTT.

V gene TRBV20-1 combines with J gene TRBJ2-1; 13 bases agree with TRBD2. The CDR3 length is 16 residues. The germline V gene encodes CDR1 DFQATT and CDR2 SNEGSKA (reference sequence). V was pared by 6 bases and J by 6 bases, with 11 bases of the junction left unmatched. CDR3 in DNA: TGCAGTGCCCCTCGGGGGACTAGCGGGGTTTTCAATGAGCAGTTCTTC. Translation gives CSAPRGTSGVFNEQFF.

CDR3 sequence: CASGTGNTEAFF. As DNA, the CDR3 is TGTGCCAGCGGAACAGGGAACACTGAAGCTTTCTTT. This chain connects TRBV7-3 to TRBJ1-1; D is perhaps TRBD1 (5 bases). V lost 8 bases to trimming and J lost 1 base, with 8 bases between them. The CDR3 contains 12 residues. CDR1 SGHTA and CDR2 FQGTGA come from the germline V gene.

By share, this clonotype ranks as large (0.1 to 1%). The chain uses TRBV20-1 and TRBJ1-1, with D possibly TRBD1 on 5 matching bases. This CDR3 has 13 amino acids. Germline V CDR1 and CDR2: DFQATT, SNEGSKA (reference sequence). V gave up 3 bases and J gave up 1 base, with 9 bases separating them. CDR3 in DNA: TGCAGTGCTAGTCGCAGGGCGAACACTGAAGCTTTCTTT. Translated: CSASRRANTEAFF.

This clonotype has more than one count but fewer than ten. This chain joins TRBV20-1 and TRBJ1-4, with D possibly TRBD1 on 6 matching bases. The CDR3 length is 14 residues. Per germline, CDR1 DFQATT and CDR2 SNEGSKA (reference sequence). Deletions cut 7 bases from V and 4 bases from J, with 16 bases between. The CDR3 coding sequence is TGCAGTGAACACAGGGCGACGGGTAATGAAAAACTGTTTTTT. It specifies CSEHRATGNEKLFF.

The rearrangement links TRBV15 to TRBJ2-1; D gene uncertain. CDR1 LNHNV and CDR2 YYDKDF come from the germline V gene (reference sequence). V lost 0 bases and J 9 bases, leaving 9 bases between the germline ends. CDR3 size: 13 residues. CDR3 sequence reads: CATSRDSEGEQFF. Here the CDR3 DNA reads TGTGCCACCAGCAGAGATAGTGAAGGTGAGCAGTTCTTC.

This clonotype is medium-sized in the sample. J is TRBJ1-2 and V is TRBV20-1; D ambiguous. V lost 6 bases to trimming and J lost 6 bases, with 17 bases between them. The CDR3 spans 13 residues. Germline lookup yields CDR1 DFQATT and CDR2 SNEGSKA (reference sequence). The chain's CDR3 is CSATSNRGDGYTF. The CDR3 DNA reads as TGCAGTGCCACTTCAAACCGAGGTGATGGCTACACCTTC.

This clonotype appeared a few times. The chain carries TRBV2 and TRBJ1-1; maybe TRBD1 (6 bases). This CDR3 is built from 15 residues. Germline V gene lookup returns CDR1 SNHLY and CDR2 FYNNEI. V lost 7 bases and J 0 bases, leaving 15 bases between the germline ends. The CDR3 protein is CASNGLGDMNTEAFF. The CDR3 coding sequence is TGTGCCAGCAATGGTCTGGGGGACATGAACACTGAAGCTTTCTTT.

Remarks on this clonotype: One end of the junction is discordant with germline, which a read error may explain. This sequence joins TRBV7-7 and TRBJ2-5; TRBD2 matches 11 bases. Germline-derived CDR1 and CDR2 are SSHAT and FNYEAQ (reference sequence). CDR3 length equals 15 residues. CDR3 sequence: CASSLAGGTQETQYF. CDR3 DNA sequence: TGTGCTAGCAGCTTAGCGGGGGGGACCCAAGAGACCCAGTACTTC.

V is TRBV15 and J is TRBJ1-3; unclear D gene. Germline assignment: CDR1 LNHNV and CDR2 YYDKDF (reference sequence). V shed 1 base and J shed 11 bases, with 9 bases lying between them. There are 12 residues in the CDR3. The CDR3 DNA follows: TGTGCCACCAGCAGAGTTGACGGGTCCATATATTTT. It translates to CATSRVDGSIYF. Full variable domain (missing parts from reference TRBV15 and TRBJ1-3): DAMVIQNPRYQVTQFGKPVTLSCSQTLNHNVMYWYQQKSSQAPKLLFHYYDKDFNNEADTPDNFQSRRPNTSFCFLDIRSPGLGDTAMYLCATSRVDGSIYFGEGSWLTVV.